The rows below give T cell receptor beta chains drawn from one sample of a study of shared clonotypes between healthy human individuals. Profiled with immunoSEQ multiplex PCR; TCRdb holds only in-frame clones, not every one. This table has 2 million to 2.5 million clones, roughly 94% appearing once. Material for sequencing was naive CD4+ T cells sorted from blood. Receptor source: a man aged 18 to 29 in good health. The conserved cysteine and the conserved F or W are not part of the CDR3 here.

J	V	CDR3
TRBJ2-6	TRBV5-6	ASSSPARSGANVLT
TRBJ2-3	TRBV2	ASTPPEGDTQY
TRBJ2-5	TRBV6-4	ASSEGWGPRETQY
TRBJ1-3	TRBV5-6	ASSSGHNSGNTIY
TRBJ2-7	TRBV5-1	ASSLIGTSSYEQY
TRBJ1-5	TRBV4-3	ASSPRVGPTNQPQH
TRBJ2-5	TRBV5-1	ASSSGQGALETQY
TRBJ1-1	TRBV5-1	ASSLGDRVLTEAF
TRBJ2-7	TRBV18	ASSPLTGGSYEQY
TRBJ2-2	TRBV6-5	ASSRSGLATGELF
TRBJ1-2	TRBV5-4	ASSTTGGYGYT
TRBJ2-1	TRBV7-2	ASSRTRGSGSMNEQF
TRBJ1-6	TRBV30	AWRSENTINSPLH
TRBJ1-6	TRBV7-6	ASSLAVGSVDSPLH
TRBJ1-6	TRBV7-8	ASSLTARGASYNSPLH
TRBJ1-2	TRBV18	ASSPPNNRGTYGYT
TRBJ2-7	TRBV19	ASSYKSSYEQY
TRBJ1-1	TRBV19	ASSTGSKTEAF
TRBJ2-5	TRBV30	AWSITEGTQY
TRBJ2-7	TRBV27	ASGIYEQY
TRBJ2-6	TRBV18	ASSPPLGDRDSGANVLT
TRBJ1-5	TRBV29-1	SVQVDQGQPQH
TRBJ1-6	TRBV19	ASSPRQSSYNSPLH
TRBJ2-1	TRBV7-2	ASSLASFAQF
TRBJ2-5	TRBV5-4	ASKRGGLAEETQY
TRBJ1-5	TRBV6-6	ASSPDSFRGDQPQH
TRBJ2-1	TRBV19	ASSILLAYAEQF
TRBJ2-7	TRBV6-5	ASSRRGNYEQY
TRBJ1-1	TRBV14	ASSQVGSTEAF
TRBJ2-7	TRBV7-9	ASSPRMGAGGFYEQY
TRBJ2-7	TRBV11-2	ASSLVDYEQY
TRBJ1-2	TRBV2	ARLRDGYT
TRBJ1-3	TRBV11-2	ASSLGQAGGNTIY
TRBJ2-1	TRBV5-1	ASSQGTGGSYNEQF
TRBJ1-1	TRBV10-3	AISGSAMNTEAF
TRBJ1-1	TRBV2	ASSDPTGRTLLGAF
TRBJ2-1	TRBV4-1	ASSQALAGGPSSYNEQF
TRBJ1-1	TRBV7-9	ASSLAAVPDTEAF
TRBJ2-7	TRBV23-1	ASSQVVAGDEQY
TRBJ1-4	TRBV4-1	ASSPTRPTNEKLF
TRBJ2-3	TRBV2	ASSRESTDTQY
TRBJ2-2	TRBV5-1	ASDQGRGTGELF
TRBJ2-5	TRBV4-1	ASSQDRLQTQY
TRBJ1-5	TRBV6-5	ASSYRGSNQPQH
TRBJ2-7	TRBV4-2	ASSQGVIHADEQY
TRBJ1-2	TRBV6-5	ASSGNSNGYT
TRBJ2-6	TRBV5-1	ASSLTGYGANVLT
TRBJ1-2	TRBV2	ASSERGIGYGYT
TRBJ2-3	TRBV5-1	ASSLAFGAGGPSDTQY
TRBJ2-3	TRBV7-9	ASSQFREASTDTQY
TRBJ2-7	TRBV29-1	SVEEGGYEQY
TRBJ1-2	TRBV10-3	AISEKLNYGYT